This TCR beta chain derives from a study of cytomegalovirus exposure and HLA in healthy donors. Study as a whole: Across a few hundred genotyped donors, around 80% landed in the Caucasian-associated ancestry cluster.

Germline CDR1 reads SGDLS; CDR2 reads YYNGEE. Between the trimmed V and J ends, which lost 4 bases and 4 bases, there was a span of 18 bases. CDR3 length: 16 amino acids. The PCR was carried out with 60 Vbeta primers and 13 Jbeta primers. The repertoire was sequenced with immunoSEQ multiplex PCR; TCRdb's copy has only in-frame clones and lacks some. The table lists 100,000 to 150,000 clones, less than 80% of them singletons, with 3% to 5% in the top ten. The gene calls are TRBV9 and TRBJ2-1, with D possibly being TRBD2 (6 bases). Sequencing was performed on PBMCs. The receptor comes from a man between 35 and 55 years old in good health and CMV-seropositive. The DNA of the CDR3 is TGTGCCAGCAGCCCCGGAGGGATGGGGGGTTACAATGAGCAGTTCTTC. It translates to CASSPGGMGGYNEQFF.